The 20 T cell receptor beta chains below all came from one sample that was sequenced in a study of molecular identifiers for immune sequencing clone quantification (dated by TCRdb to 2017 to 2018). Library method: PCR. Sequencing used a NextSeq 500. TCRdb reworked the public reads: Q25 trimming with fastp, MiXCR clone assembly, productive beta chains retained. Rows merge per CDR3 protein into single entries with the most common DNA and genes. A total of 100,000 or so distinct CDR3 sequences appear in this sample, 30% to 45% of them only once. About 9.1% of the sample lies in the top ten. The sample comprised naive CD8+ T cells from blood, with Jurkat cell RNA spiked in. The intended sense of this specimen's cell subset or site label: FACS-sorted CD8+CD4-CCR7+CD45RA+ naive T cells. Receptors originate from a human donor in good health. Some libraries in this study had Jurkat cell RNA spiked in.

This chain uses TRBV29-1 with TRBJ2-1; TRBD1 matches at 9 bases. The germline CDR1 and CDR2 sequences are SQVTM and ANQGSEA. This CDR3 comprises 14 residues. J lost 5 bases, V lost 7 bases, and 9 bases had no gene match. CDR3 loop: CSAPGDRGDNEQFF. As DNA, the CDR3 is TGCAGCGCCCCCGGAGACAGGGGGGACAATGAGCAGTTCTTC.

The chain has TRBV5-1 and TRBJ2-2; D is unclear. V was cut by 0 bases and J by 1 base, with 7 bases left in between. The germline V gene has CDR1 SGHRS and CDR2 YFSETQ. The CDR3 sequence is 15 residues long. Here the CDR3 reads CASSLVSRNTGELFF. CDR3 DNA: TGCGCCAGCAGCTTGGTATCCAGGAACACCGGGGAGCTGTTTTTT.

A note on this clonotype: The CDR3 carries no conserved terminal phenylalanine or tryptophan, so it likely arises from a read error. CDR3 amino acids: CASNLGGAHYTEAFI. CDR3 DNA sequence: TGTGCCAGCAACTTAGGAGGAGCCCATTACACTGAAGCTTTCATT. V and J are TRBV12-3 or TRBV12-4 and TRBJ1-1; the D is unclear. V lost 7 bases and J 3 bases, leaving 18 bases between the germline ends. The CDR3 length is 15 residues.

This clonotype came up a few times. The chain uses TRBV28 and TRBJ1-1, with D unresolved. Germline CDR1 is MDHEN and CDR2 is SYDVKM. This CDR3 has 13 residues. Deletions cut 3 bases from V and 1 base from J, with 6 bases between. Written as DNA, the CDR3 is TGTGCCAGCAGTTTGCCAGGGAACACTGAAGCTTTCTTT. Amino acids: CASSLPGNTEAFF.

This chain connects TRBV28 to TRBJ2-1, with D possibly matching TRBD1 (7 bases). The CDR3 loop spans 16 amino acids. Germline V gene data show CDR1 as MDHEN and CDR2 as SYDVKM. V gave up 6 bases and J gave up 7 bases, with 22 bases separating them. The DNA of the CDR3 is TGTGCCAGCAGCAATCAGGGGGGACGGTTGTTGAATGAGCAGTTCTTC. Translation gives CASSNQGGRLLNEQFF.

CDR3 amino acids: CASSYSGAGNTIYF. Here the CDR3 DNA reads TGTGCCAGCAGTTACTCAGGCGCTGGAAACACCATATATTTT. The rearrangement uses TRBV6-5 and TRBJ1-3, with D unresolved. Germline CDR1 reads MNHEY; CDR2 reads SVGAGI. V dropped 0 bases and J dropped 2 bases, with 5 bases sitting between them. This CDR3 has 14 amino acids.

The chain joins TRBV5-6 to TRBJ2-3; D call uncertain. The CDR3 contains 14 residues. V was trimmed by 4 bases and J by 2 bases, leaving 11 bases between them. Germline CDR1 is SGHDT and CDR2 is YYEEEE. CDR3 bases: TGTGCCAGCAGCGCTCAAACCACCACAGATACGCAGTATTTT. Its translation: CASSAQTTTDTQYF.

This rearrangement joins TRBV12-3 or TRBV12-4 to TRBJ2-2, with D perhaps assigned TRBD1 or TRBD2 (6 bases each). Trimming took off 7 bases at V and 3 bases at J, with 18 bases between the two ends. There are 16 residues in the CDR3. CDR3 in DNA: TGTGCCAGCACTGGGGGCCGGGAGTTTCACACCGGGGAGCTGTTTTTT. Amino acid sequence: CASTGGREFHTGELFF.

The rearrangement uses TRBV28 and TRBJ2-5; D remains ambiguous. V was cut by 3 bases and J by 13 bases, with 12 bases left in between. This CDR3 spans 11 amino acids. Germline-derived CDR1 and CDR2 are MDHEN and SYDVKM. The CDR3 loop reads CASSFGFNWYF. The DNA for the CDR3 is TGTGCCAGCAGTTTCGGCTTCAACTGGTACTTC.

The table lists this clonotype with many counts. V gene TRBV9 combines with J gene TRBJ1-1; D gene uncertain. This CDR3 contains 14 residues. The V gene lost 7 bases and the J gene lost 2 bases, with 15 bases spanning the gap. CDR1 is SGDLS, CDR2 YYNGEE, per germline. The CDR3 is CASRSPGVNTEAFF. CDR3 DNA: TGTGCCAGCCGCTCCCCCGGGGTAAACACTGAAGCTTTCTTT.

The chain carries TRBV4-2 and TRBJ2-5; 8 nucleotides align to TRBD1. CDR1 and CDR2 (germline): LGHNA, YNFKEQ. V shed 0 bases, J shed 5 bases, and the junction held 17 bases outside the gene matches. The CDR3 sequence is 19 residues long. CDR3 nucleotide sequence: TGTGCCAGCAGCCAAGATGGGGTACTACGGCAGGGGGCTGGGGAGACCCAGTACTTC. Protein product: CASSQDGVLRQGAGETQYF.

Turning to this clonotype: In this CDR3 the conserved last residue, phenylalanine or tryptophan, is missing, so a read error is likely. This chain connects TRBV23-1 to TRBJ2-7; D remains unclear. TRBV23-1 is noted as an ORF with a role that remains uncertain. The CDR3 runs to 12 residues. The V and J ends lost 4 bases and 7 bases respectively, with 11 bases between them. The CDR3, as DNA: TGCGCCAGCAGTCGGCAGAGCCGAGAGCAGTACATC. It encodes CASSRQSREQYI.

A note on this clonotype: This may be a read error, as it is one base from a much larger clone. This chain uses TRBV6-5 with TRBJ2-7, with D uncertain. Germline V lookup: CDR1 MNHEY, CDR2 SVGAGI. CDR3 length equals 15 residues. The CDR3 region has the DNA TGTGCCAGCAGTTGGACCGGGCTGCCCTCCAACGAGCAGTACTTC. Translated: CASSWTGLPSNEQYF.

Worth noting for this clonotype: This sequence may be a read error, since a much larger clone differs from it by one base. V and J are TRBV28 and TRBJ2-1; D is perhaps TRBD1 or TRBD2 (5 bases each). This CDR3 spans 15 amino acids. The V end lost 3 bases, the J end lost 6 bases, and 15 bases lay between the germline ends. CDR1 MDHEN and CDR2 SYDVKM come from the germline V gene. The DNA for the CDR3 is TGTGCCAGCAGTTTGACCGGGACCCCTTTCAATGAGCAGTTCTTC. Translation: CASSLTGTPFNEQFF.

The J gene is TRBJ2-7, the V gene TRBV11-2; TRBD1 aligns across 7 bases. Losses at the gene ends were 6 bases for V and 7 bases for J; bases not matched to a gene: 9. The CDR3 is 13 residues long. The germline CDR1 and CDR2 sequences are SGHAT and FQNNGV. The CDR3 loop reads CASSTGAGLEQYF. For the CDR3, the DNA is TGTGCCAGCAGTACAGGGGCAGGCTTAGAGCAGTACTTC.

The table lists this clonotype with many counts. The rearrangement links TRBV6-2 or TRBV6-3 to TRBJ1-1; tentatively, D is TRBD1 (5 bases). V was clipped by 6 bases and J by 1 base, with 15 bases between them. Germline V CDR1 and CDR2: MNHEY, SVGEGT. This CDR3 is 15 amino acids long. In DNA form, the CDR3 reads TGTGCCAGCAGGAAGGTTACAGGACCGAACACTGAAGCTTTCTTT. Its translation is CASRKVTGPNTEAFF.

Here the CDR3 DNA reads TGTGCCAGCAGTTACAAAAAAACGGGGACTAGGGGTTCCGGGGAGCTGTTTTTT. Amino acid sequence: CASSYKKTGTRGSGELFF. The genes are TRBV9 and TRBJ2-2; 8 bases align to TRBD2. With 5 bases clipped from V and 6 bases from J, the junction kept 18 bases outside the gene matches. The CDR3 spans 18 residues. Germline lookup yields CDR1 SGDLS and CDR2 YYNGEE.

With respect to this clonotype: One junction end disagrees with the germline gene, perhaps due to a read error. J is TRBJ2-4 and V is TRBV9, with 7 bases aligning to TRBD2. The V gene's germline CDR1 is SGDLS and CDR2 YYNGEE. The CDR3 runs 15 residues. The CDR3 sequence: CASSPGLVPKNIQCF. CDR3 nucleotide sequence: TGTGCCAGCAGCCCCGGACTAGTTCCCAAAAACATTCAGTGCTTC.

This clonotype was counted a few times. The chain joins TRBV4-3 to TRBJ2-7; TRBD2 agrees at 8 bases. CDR3 length: 13 amino acids. V dropped 2 bases and J dropped 6; count of bases not matched to a gene: 3. Per the germline V gene, CDR1 is LGHNA and CDR2 is YSLEER. CDR3 region: CASSQRGGSEQYF. The CDR3 DNA follows: TGCGCCAGCAGCCAACGGGGGGGCTCCGAGCAGTACTTC.

There are a few counts of this clonotype. V is TRBV6-2 or TRBV6-3 and J is TRBJ1-5; no clear D gene. Germline-derived CDR1 and CDR2 are MNHEY and SVGEGT. The CDR3 is made up of 15 amino acids. The ends were cut back, 2 bases at V and 2 bases at J, with 10 bases in the middle. CDR3 region: CASSYATQGNQPQHF. For the CDR3, the DNA is TGTGCCAGCAGTTACGCGACCCAGGGCAATCAGCCCCAGCATTTT.